The clone carrying this T cell receptor beta chain was found once. The sample belongs to a study of blood T cell repertoires in COVID-19. Sequencing used immunoSEQ multiplex PCR; TCRdb keeps in-frame clones, though not all of them. The sample has approximately 290,000 clones; approximately 90% are singletons. What was sequenced was peripheral blood. The TCR sequence derives from a man in his thirties or forties with acute or convalescent COVID-19.

CDR3 residues: CASFKIGTGYEQYF. CDR3 DNA: TGTGCCAGCTTTAAAATAGGGACAGGATACGAGCAGTACTTC. This chain uses TRBV21-1 with TRBJ2-7; the tabulated D call, TRBD1, remains unverified against the DNA. TRBV21-1 is annotated as a pseudogene. The length of the CDR3 is 14 residues.